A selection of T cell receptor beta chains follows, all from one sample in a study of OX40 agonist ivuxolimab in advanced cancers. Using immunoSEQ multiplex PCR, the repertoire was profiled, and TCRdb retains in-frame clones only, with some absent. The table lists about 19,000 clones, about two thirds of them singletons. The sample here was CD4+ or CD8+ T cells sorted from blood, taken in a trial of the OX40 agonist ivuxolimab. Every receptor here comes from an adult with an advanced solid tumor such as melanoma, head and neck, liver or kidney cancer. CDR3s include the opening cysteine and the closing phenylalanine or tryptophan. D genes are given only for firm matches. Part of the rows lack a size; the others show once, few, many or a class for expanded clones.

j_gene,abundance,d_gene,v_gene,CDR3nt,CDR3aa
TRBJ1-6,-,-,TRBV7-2,TGTGCCAGCAGCTTATACAGGGTCGAGAGTTCACCCCTCCACTTT,CASSLYRVESSPLHF
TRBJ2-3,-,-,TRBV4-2,TGTGCCAGCAGCCAAGATCTAGGGTTGTGGGATACGCAGTATTTT,CASSQDLGLWDTQYF
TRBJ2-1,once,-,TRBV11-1,TGTGCCAGCAGCTTACGGAGGGGGGGCAATGAGCAGTTCTTC,CASSLRRGGNEQFF
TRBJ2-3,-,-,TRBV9,TGTGCCAGCAGCCCAGGGACCGCTAGCACAGATACGCAGTATTTT,CASSPGTASTDTQYF
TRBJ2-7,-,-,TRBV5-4,TGTGCCAGCAGCTTGGAATATCATTGGGAGCAGTACTTC,CASSLEYHWEQYF
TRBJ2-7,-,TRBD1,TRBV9,TGTGCCAGCAGCGGGGGGACAGGGCTCCAAGATGAGCAGTACTTC,CASSGGTGLQDEQYF
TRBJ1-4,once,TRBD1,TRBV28,TGTGCCAGCAGTTTAAGGGGCAGGGGGCACGAAAAACTGTTTTTT,CASSLRGRGHEKLFF
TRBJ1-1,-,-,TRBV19,TGTGCCAGTAGTATACCCCATGTGAGGACGGTGAACACTGAAGCTTTCTTT,CASSIPHVRTVNTEAFF
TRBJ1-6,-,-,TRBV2,TGTGCCAGCAGTGCCCTGAGAGAGGGTAATTCACCCCTCCACTTT,CASSALREGNSPLHF
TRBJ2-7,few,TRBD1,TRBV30,TGTGCCTGGAGTGATGGGACAGGGGGAGGAGAGCAGTACTTC,CAWSDGTGGGEQYF
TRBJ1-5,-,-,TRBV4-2,TGTGCCAGCAGCCAAACGGGGTATAGCAATCAGCCCCAGCATTTT,CASSQTGYSNQPQHF
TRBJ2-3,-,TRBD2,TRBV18,TGTGCCAGCTCACCAGGGACTAGCGGCACAGATACGCAGTATTTT,CASSPGTSGTDTQYF
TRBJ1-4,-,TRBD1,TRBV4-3,TGCGCCAGCAGCCAAGATTTCCAGGGGGCTTTTAATGAAAAACTGTTTTTT,CASSQDFQGAFNEKLFF
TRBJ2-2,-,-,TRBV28,TGTGCCAGCAGTTTAATTACCGGAACCGGGGAGCTGTTTTTT,CASSLITGTGELFF
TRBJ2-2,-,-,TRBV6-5,TGTGCCAGCAGTTACACAGGGTTCGCCGGGGAGCTGTTTTTT,CASSYTGFAGELFF
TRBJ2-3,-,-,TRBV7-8,TGTGCCAGCAGCCGAAGCCGAGCAGATACGCAGTATTTT,CASSRSRADTQYF
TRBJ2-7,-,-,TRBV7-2,TGTGCCAGCAGCCCCTCCTTGAACTACGAGCAGTACTTC,CASSPSLNYEQYF
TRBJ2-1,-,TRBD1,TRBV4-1,TGCGCCAGCAGCCAACTAAAGGGACAGGGCCTAAGCTCCTACAATGAGCAGTTCTTC,CASSQLKGQGLSSYNEQFF
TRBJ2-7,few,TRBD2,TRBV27,TGTGCCAGCAGTTTATTGGGACTAGCGGGAGGTTCCTACGAGCAGTACTTC,CASSLLGLAGGSYEQYF
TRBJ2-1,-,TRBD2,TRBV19,TGTGCCAGTAGAGTGACTAGCACTTACAATGAGCAGTTCTTC,CASRVTSTYNEQFF
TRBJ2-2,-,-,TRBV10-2,TGCGCCAGCAGTGTCGGGGTAGAGCTGTTTTTT,CASSVGVELFF
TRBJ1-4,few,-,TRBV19,TGTGCCAGTAGTATAGGAACAGCAACTAATGAAAAACTGTTTTTT,CASSIGTATNEKLFF
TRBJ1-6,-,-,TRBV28,TGTGCCACAGGACCGCCAGGGGTAGTTAATTCACCCCTCCACTTT,CATGPPGVVNSPLHF
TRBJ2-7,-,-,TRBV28,TGTGCCAGCAGTTTACAACTGACGGGTATCAGCACACAAACCTACGAGCAGTACTTC,CASSLQLTGISTQTYEQYF
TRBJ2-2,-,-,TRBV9,TGTGCCAGCAGCGTAGGGAATACCGGGGAGCTGTTTTTT,CASSVGNTGELFF
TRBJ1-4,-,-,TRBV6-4,TGTGCCAGCAGTGCCCCTGCCAATGAAAAACTGTTTTTT,CASSAPANEKLFF
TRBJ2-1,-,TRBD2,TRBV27,TGTGCCAGCAGCCCACAAACTAGCGGGAGAGGCCGGGAGCAGTTCTTC,CASSPQTSGRGREQFF
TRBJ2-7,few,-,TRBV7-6,TGTGCCAGCAGCTTAGACGGGTGGTCCGAGCAGTACTTC,CASSLDGWSEQYF
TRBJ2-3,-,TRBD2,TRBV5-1,TGCGCCAGCAGCTTGGCACTAGCGGGAGAGGTGGATACGCAGTATTTT,CASSLALAGEVDTQYF
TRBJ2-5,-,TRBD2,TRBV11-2,TGTGCCAGCAGCTTCCGTCATTGGGAGGGGACCCAGTACTTC,CASSFRHWEGTQYF
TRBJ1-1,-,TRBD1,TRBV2,TGTGCCAGCAGTGAAGGGGACAGGGACGGCACTGAAGCTTTCTTT,CASSEGDRDGTEAFF
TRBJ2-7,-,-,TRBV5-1,TGCGCCAGCAGCTCGGGATTCCGTAAGACCTACGAGCAGTACTTC,CASSSGFRKTYEQYF
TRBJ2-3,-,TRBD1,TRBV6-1,TGTGCCAGCAGTGACAACAGGGGGCCCACAGATACGCAGTATTTT,CASSDNRGPTDTQYF
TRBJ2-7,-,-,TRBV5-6,TGTGCCAGCAGCTTGGAAAGGGGCCCCTACGAGCAGTACTTC,CASSLERGPYEQYF
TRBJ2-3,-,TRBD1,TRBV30,TGTGCCTGGGGGACCCGACAGGGGCCAGATACGCAGTATTTT,CAWGTRQGPDTQYF
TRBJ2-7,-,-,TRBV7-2,TGTGCCAGCAGCCCGCCCGGACAGTTCTACGAGCAGTACTTC,CASSPPGQFYEQYF
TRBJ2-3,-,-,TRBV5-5,TGCGCCAGCAGCCAAGAAGAGAAAAGGGTTACAGATACGCAGTATTTT,CASSQEEKRVTDTQYF
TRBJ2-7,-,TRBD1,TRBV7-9,TGTGCCAGCAGCCCACCCGGGACAGGGGCCTACGAGCAGTACTTC,CASSPPGTGAYEQYF
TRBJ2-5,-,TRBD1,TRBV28,TGTGCCAGCAGTTTAATAACAGGGGGTTGGGAGCAGTACTTC,CASSLITGGWEQYF
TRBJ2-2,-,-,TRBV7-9,TGTGCCAGCAGCGCAGCTGGGATGAACACCGGGGAGCTGTTTTTT,CASSAAGMNTGELFF
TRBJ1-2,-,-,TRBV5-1,TGCGCCAGCAGCTTGGGGAAGCCCGATGGCTACACCTTC,CASSLGKPDGYTF
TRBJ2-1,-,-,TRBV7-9,TGTGCCAGCAGCTGGACTGAATGGAATGAGCAGTTCTTC,CASSWTEWNEQFF
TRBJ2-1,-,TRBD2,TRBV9,TGTGCCAGCAGCCCCCCTAGCGGGGGTACCTACAATGAGCAGTTCTTC,CASSPPSGGTYNEQFF
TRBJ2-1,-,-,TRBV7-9,TGTGCCAGCAGCTCGGGACCGTCTTACAATGAGCAGTTCTTC,CASSSGPSYNEQFF
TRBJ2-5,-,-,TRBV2,TGTGCCAGCAGTGACAGGGTTGTAGAGACCCAGTACTTC,CASSDRVVETQYF
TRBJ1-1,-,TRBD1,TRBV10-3,TGTGCCATCACCACTGACAGGGTTTGGGCTGAAGCTTTCTTT,CAITTDRVWAEAFF
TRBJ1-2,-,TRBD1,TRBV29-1,TGCAGCGTTCTGGGACAGGGGGCGTATAGTAATGGCTACACCTTC,CSVLGQGAYSNGYTF